The rows below give T cell receptor beta chains drawn from one sample of a study of blood T cell repertoires in COVID-19. The assay was immunoSEQ multiplex PCR, and TCRdb's table has in-frame clones only and misses some. In the table there are some 190,000 clones, around 85% of which are singletons. The sample was peripheral blood. The receptors stem from a woman aged 60-75 years with acute or convalescent COVID-19. CDR3s include the opening cysteine and the closing phenylalanine or tryptophan. Each record gives: clone size, D gene, CDR3 length, V gene, J gene, CDR3 DNA, CDR3 protein. A D gene is named only where the DNA matches it firmly. Not all rows give a size; the values are once, few, many and, for expanded clones, a class.

NA	NA	14	TRBV5-1	TRBJ2-5	TGCGCCAGCAGCTTAGCGTCGGACCAAGAGACCCAGTACTTC	CASSLASDQETQYF
NA	TRBD1	15	TRBV6-1	TRBJ1-2	TGTGCCAGCAGTGAGGGGGCCCCAGGGGGCGGTGGCTACACCTTC	CASSEGAPGGGGYTF
NA	NA	16	TRBV27	TRBJ1-6	TGTGCCAGCAGTACCCCCCGAAAGGGAGGCCAGTCACCCCTCCACTTT	CASSTPRKGGQSPLHF
NA	TRBD2	15	TRBV7-9	TRBJ2-3	TGTGCCAGCAGCTTAGTAAGCGGGAGTTCAGATACGCAGTATTTT	CASSLVSGSSDTQYF
NA	TRBD1	16	TRBV5-1	TRBJ1-6	TGCGCCAGCAGCTCCGGGACAGGGGAAAATAATTCACCCCTCCACTTT	CASSSGTGENNSPLHF
NA	TRBD1	15	TRBV28	TRBJ1-2	TGTGCCAGCACTATCTCGGGACAGGGTTACTATGGCTACACCTTC	CASTISGQGYYGYTF
NA	TRBD2	15	TRBV28	TRBJ2-5	TGTGCCAGCAGGGTAGCGGGGGGGGCTCAAGAGACCCAGTACTTC	CASRVAGGAQETQYF
NA	TRBD1	15	TRBV5-1	TRBJ1-5	TGCGCCAGCAGCTTGGAAGGACAGGTCAATCAGCCCCAGCATTTT	CASSLEGQVNQPQHF
NA	NA	16	TRBV30	TRBJ1-2	TGTGCCTGGAGTCCCGGTAGGGTGAACAGGGCTCATGGCTACACCTTC	CAWSPGRVNRAHGYTF
NA	TRBD1	14	TRBV14	TRBJ2-7	TGTGCCAGCAGCCAAGCGACAGGGGGCTACGAGCAGTACTTC	CASSQATGGYEQYF
NA	NA	14	TRBV5-1	TRBJ2-5	TGCGCCAGCAGCTTGACAGGGTCGGAAGAGACCCAGTACTTC	CASSLTGSEETQYF
NA	NA	13	TRBV5-4	TRBJ2-2	TGTGCCAGCAGCCACGGGAACACCGGGGAGCTGTTTTTT	CASSHGNTGELFF
NA	TRBD1	16	TRBV3-1/TRBV3-2	TRBJ1-4	TGTGCCAGCAGCCAAAAGGGACAGCCCCCAAATGAAAAACTGTTTTTT	CASSQKGQPPNEKLFF
NA	TRBD1	14	TRBV7-9	TRBJ2-5	TGTGCCAGCAGCTTGGGACAGGGCCAAGAGACCCAGTACTTC	CASSLGQGQETQYF
NA	TRBD1	19	TRBV5-1	TRBJ2-6	TGCGCCAGCAGCCCGGAGGGAGGGACAGGGGGCGCTGGGGCCAACGTCCTGACTTTC	CASSPEGGTGGAGANVLTF
once	NA	14	TRBV5-1	TRBJ2-7	TGCGCCAGCAGCTTGCTGTCACACTCCTACGAGCAGTACTTC	CASSLLSHSYEQYF
NA	NA	13	TRBV5-1	TRBJ1-5	TGCGCCAGCAGCTTGATGGCGGATCAGCCCCAGCATTTT	CASSLMADQPQHF
NA	TRBD1	15	TRBV6-5	TRBJ1-6	TGTGCCAGCAGTTACTCGGGACAGTATAATTCACCCCTCCACTTT	CASSYSGQYNSPLHF
NA	TRBD2	16	TRBV4-1	TRBJ2-3	TGCGCCAGCAGCCAAGATTCCCTAGCGGTCACAGATACGCAGTATTTT	CASSQDSLAVTDTQYF
NA	NA	14	TRBV2	TRBJ1-4	TGTGCCAGTACCACCGGGACAATGGGTCAAAAACTGTTTTTT	CASTTGTMGQKLFF
NA	NA	13	TRBV12-3/TRBV12-4	TRBJ2-5	TGTGCCAGCAGTTTGAACAGACGAGAGACCCAGTACTTC	CASSLNRRETQYF
NA	TRBD1	16	TRBV6-1	TRBJ1-5	TGTGCCAGCAGTGACCAGGGGCAGGGGGCACATCAGCCCCAGCATTTT	CASSDQGQGAHQPQHF
NA	TRBD1	14	TRBV30	TRBJ1-6	TGTGCCAGCCCTGGGACAGCGACTAATTCACCCCTCCACTTT	CASPGTATNSPLHF
once	TRBD1	15	TRBV14	TRBJ1-6	TGTGCCAGCAGCCCGGACAGGATCAGGGGTTCACCCCTCCACTTT	CASSPDRIRGSPLHF
NA	NA	16	TRBV3-1/TRBV3-2	TRBJ1-2	TGTGCCAGCAGCCCAGGATCGGGGGACGGGGGATATGGCTACACCTTC	CASSPGSGDGGYGYTF
NA	TRBD1	16	TRBV11-1	TRBJ2-7	TGTGCCAGCAGCCCGGAGAGCAGGGGGTTAACCTACGAGCAGTACTTC	CASSPESRGLTYEQYF
few	NA	13	TRBV10-3	TRBJ2-1	TGTGCCATCAGTGAGCCTACGGACTATGAGCAGTTCTTC	CAISEPTDYEQFF
NA	TRBD2	14	TRBV6-1	TRBJ2-7	TGTGCCAGCAGTGAAACGGGCGGGACTACCGAGGCGTACTTC	CASSETGGTTEAYF
NA	NA	17	TRBV7-9	TRBJ2-2	TGTGCCAGCAGCTTAGCGATAACAGGGTCGAACACCGGGGAGCTGTTTTTT	CASSLAITGSNTGELFF
once	NA	12	TRBV7-3	TRBJ2-3	TGTGCCAGCAGCCGGAGCACAGATACGCAGTATTTT	CASSRSTDTQYF
NA	NA	14	TRBV6-5	TRBJ1-1	TGTGCCAGCAGTTCCCGGACTGGGGACACTGAAGCTTTCTTT	CASSSRTGDTEAFF
NA	TRBD1	14	TRBV9	TRBJ1-5	TGTGCCAGCAGCGCCGGGACAGGGAATCAGCCCCAGCATTTT	CASSAGTGNQPQHF
NA	TRBD2	14	TRBV28	TRBJ2-7	TGTGCCAGCAGTTTAGGCGGGGGGGGCTACGAGCAGTACTTC	CASSLGGGGYEQYF
few	TRBD1	14	TRBV5-1	TRBJ1-6	TGCGCCAGCGAAATAGGACAGGGCAGCTCACCCCTCCACTTT	CASEIGQGSSPLHF
NA	TRBD2	17	TRBV5-3	TRBJ2-5	TGTGCCAGAAGCCGCCCCAGGGGTAGCGGGAGTTGTGAGACCCAGTACTTC	CARSRPRGSGSCETQYF
NA	NA	14	TRBV6-6	TRBJ1-5	TGTGCCAGCAGTTCCCAGGGTACTAATCAGCCCCAGCATTTT	CASSSQGTNQPQHF
few	NA	13	TRBV13	TRBJ2-7	TGTGCCAGCAGCTTGCCGGGGGATGGAGAGCAGTACTTC	CASSLPGDGEQYF
NA	NA	15	TRBV15	TRBJ1-1	TGTGCCACCAGCAGAGATCGGCAGGGCAACACTGAAGCTTTCTTT	CATSRDRQGNTEAFF
NA	TRBD2	19	TRBV7-7	TRBJ2-5	TGTGCTAGCAGCTTAGCGGAAACCGGGACTAGCGGAATTGGAGAGACCCAGTACTTC	CASSLAETGTSGIGETQYF
NA	NA	14	TRBV28	TRBJ2-2	TGTGCCAGCAGTTTGAGGTGGGGGGCCGGGGAGCTGTTTTTT	CASSLRWGAGELFF
NA	NA	14	TRBV2	TRBJ1-5	TGTGCCAGCAGACAGGGTAGGGGCAATCAGCCCCAGCATTTT	CASRQGRGNQPQHF
NA	TRBD1	13	TRBV19	TRBJ1-5	TGTGCCAGTAGTATAGATTGGAGGGGGCTCCAGCATTTT	CASSIDWRGLQHF
NA	TRBD2	15	TRBV4-2	TRBJ2-1	TGTGCCAGCAGCCAAGAGAGCGGGACCTACAATGAGCAGTTCTTC	CASSQESGTYNEQFF
NA	TRBD1	15	TRBV18	TRBJ1-5	TGTGCCAGCTCACCAGGAGGACAGGGCGTTCAGCCCCAGCATTTT	CASSPGGQGVQPQHF
NA	TRBD1	16	TRBV5-5	TRBJ1-3	TGTGCCAGCAGCTCCGACAGGGAGAGTGCTGGAAACACCATATATTTT	CASSSDRESAGNTIYF
NA	TRBD1	13	TRBV29-1	TRBJ1-1	TGCAGCGTGGACAGGGGGCGGCTCACTGAAGCTTTCTTT	CSVDRGRLTEAFF
NA	NA	14	TRBV9	TRBJ1-2	TGTGCCAGCAGCCCGATCAACGCTAAATATGGCTACACCTTC	CASSPINAKYGYTF
NA	TRBD2	15	TRBV2	TRBJ2-5	TGTGCCAGCAACTACCGGGGGGTCCCAGGCGAGACCCAGTACTTC	CASNYRGVPGETQYF
NA	TRBD2	16	TRBV7-9	TRBJ2-1	TGTGCCAGCAGCTTAGCGGGGACTAGCGGGGGAAATGAGCAGTTCTTC	CASSLAGTSGGNEQFF
NA	TRBD1	19	TRBV15	TRBJ1-5	TGTGCCACCAGCAGGCAGGGGGCCTCGTTCGGCTTGGCTTATCAGCCCCAGCATTTT	CATSRQGASFGLAYQPQHF
NA	NA	15	TRBV25-1	TRBJ1-4	TGTGCCAGCAGTGCCTTCAGGATCCTTGGCGAAAAACTGTTTTTT	CASSAFRILGEKLFF
few	NA	14	TRBV27	TRBJ2-4	TGTGCCAGCAGTTTCACATCAGCCAAAAACATTCAGTACTTC	CASSFTSAKNIQYF
few	NA	14	TRBV28	TRBJ1-4	TGTGCCAGCAGTTCTCCCCTGGGGAGGGCCAAACTGTTTTTT	CASSSPLGRAKLFF
NA	NA	15	TRBV29-1	TRBJ2-1	TGCAGCGTACCCAGCGGTAGAAGCTCCTACAATGAGCAGTTCTTC	CSVPSGRSSYNEQFF
once	TRBD1	14	TRBV2	TRBJ1-1	TGTGCCAGCAGACTACTAAAGGGACAGGGCTGGGCTTTCTTT	CASRLLKGQGWAFF
NA	TRBD1	14	TRBV30	TRBJ1-1	TGTGCCTGGAGTCCGGGACAGGCGGGGACTGAAGCTTTCTTT	CAWSPGQAGTEAFF
NA	NA	14	TRBV6-1	TRBJ1-2	TGTGCCAGCAGTGAAGCCCGGGGGACCTATGGCTACACCTTC	CASSEARGTYGYTF
once	TRBD2	16	TRBV5-5	TRBJ2-1	TGTGCCAGCAGGGGAATAGCGGGATTCTCCTACAATGAGCAGTTCTTC	CASRGIAGFSYNEQFF
NA	TRBD2	16	TRBV5-1	TRBJ2-3	TGCGCCAGCAGCTTGGAAGTAGCGGGGCCTTTAGATACGCAGTATTTT	CASSLEVAGPLDTQYF